This TCR beta chain was sequenced for a study of OX40 agonist ivuxolimab in advanced cancers. Points from the study as a whole: Clonal expansion in partial responders at 0.1-3.0 mg/kg ranked among the lowest.

About this clone: Its antigen is unidentified. The same CDR3 arises from other DNA sequences in this sample as well.

TCRdb keeps only in-frame clones here, not all; method: immunoSEQ multiplex PCR. The sample has fewer than 75,000 clones, 80% seen once; the top ten hold about 7.9%. The input for sequencing was CD4+ or CD8+ T cells sorted from blood, taken in a trial of the OX40 agonist ivuxolimab. The sequence was obtained from an adult with an advanced solid tumor such as melanoma, head and neck, liver or kidney cancer.

The DNA for the CDR3 is TGTGCCAGCAGCTTGGGCGGGGGGGCTCACAATGAGCAGTTCTTC. It is translated as CASSLGGGAHNEQFF. This sequence joins TRBV7-8 and TRBJ2-1, with 9 bases identical to TRBD2. Germline V lookup: CDR1 SGHVS, CDR2 FQNEAQ. Losses at the gene ends were 3 bases for V and 5 bases for J; bases not matched to a gene: 5. The CDR3 spans 15 residues.